The 21 T cell receptor beta chains below all came from one sample that was sequenced in a study of shared clonotypes between healthy human individuals. Sequencing used immunoSEQ multiplex PCR; TCRdb keeps in-frame clones, though not all of them. The sample records some 1.5 million clones, about 96% being singletons. The sequenced material came from naive CD4+ T cells sorted from blood. Subset described: CD45RA+ positively selected. The receptors were gathered from a man aged 30 to 39 in good health.

CDR3 sequence reads: CASSLQAARRTDTQYF. The CDR3 DNA sequence: TGTGCCAGTAGTCTCCAGGCTGCCCGTAGGACAGATACGCAGTATTTT. This rearrangement joins TRBV19 to TRBJ2-3; the D is unclear. V gave up 5 bases and J gave up 3 bases, with 18 bases separating them. Germline V CDR1 and CDR2: LNHDA, SQIVND (reference sequence). The CDR3 length is 16 residues.

This clone was seen a handful of times. The rearrangement joins TRBV18 to TRBJ2-7; 7 bases agree with TRBD1. Germline V gene sequence: CDR1 KGHSH, CDR2 LQKENI. CDR3 length: 14 amino acids. Losses at the gene ends were 6 bases for V and 3 bases for J; bases not matched to a gene: 8. DNA of the CDR3: TGTGCCAGCTCCTCGGACAGGTTGCTCTACGAGCAGTACTTC. Protein: CASSSDRLLYEQYF.

The chain combines TRBV28 with TRBJ1-5, with a tentative D call TRBD1 (5 bases). Trimming stripped 5 bases from V and 7 bases from J, with 15 bases between. This CDR3 is 14 amino acids long. Germline V gene lookup returns CDR1 MDHEN and CDR2 SYDVKM. The CDR3 DNA reads as TGTGCCAGCAGTCGAGGAGAGGGGCACCAGCCCCAGCATTTT. Translating gives CASSRGEGHQPQHF.

The chain couples TRBV27 to TRBJ2-7; maybe TRBD1 (6 bases). This CDR3 has 13 amino acids. Germline V CDR1 and CDR2: MNHEY, SMNVEV (reference sequence). V dropped 6 bases and J dropped 5 bases, with 14 bases sitting between them. CDR3 coding DNA: TGTGCCAGCAGCTACATCAGGGGAAACGAGCAGTACTTC. It is translated as CASSYIRGNEQYF.

This chain links TRBV19 with TRBJ2-5; weak D call: TRBD2 (5 bases). The V gene's germline CDR1 is LNHDA and CDR2 SQIVND (reference sequence). The CDR3 consists of 15 residues. The ends were cut back, 3 bases at V and 4 bases at J, with 15 bases in the middle. Here the CDR3 reads CASSMAGYSAETQYF. DNA for the CDR3: TGTGCCAGTAGTATGGCGGGCTACTCGGCAGAGACCCAGTACTTC.

Comment on this clone: The same CDR3 is also encoded by other DNA sequences in this sample. The chain uses TRBV9 and TRBJ2-3; TRBD2 agrees at 9 bases. Germline loops: CDR1 SGDLS, CDR2 YYNGEE. The CDR3 loop spans 15 amino acids. The V and J ends lost 0 bases and 1 base, in that order; junction bases with no gene match: 0. As DNA, the CDR3 is TGTGCCAGCAGCGTAGGGACTAGCGGCACAGATACGCAGTATTTT. Residues: CASSVGTSGTDTQYF.

The rearrangement joins TRBV11-2 to TRBJ2-3, with 8 positions matching TRBD2. V shed 5 bases, J shed 5 bases, and the junction held 9 bases outside the gene matches. The germline gives CDR1 SGHAT, CDR2 FQNNGV. The CDR3 spans 15 residues. The CDR3 DNA is TGTGCCAGCAGCCTCCGTGGGGCGGGAGGAGATACGCAGTATTTT. Its protein is CASSLRGAGGDTQYF.

The chain uses TRBV9 and TRBJ2-1, with 10 bases fitting TRBD2. J lost 3 bases, V lost 3 bases, and 6 bases had no gene match. CDR1 is SGDLS, CDR2 YYNGEE, per germline. The CDR3 totals 16 residues. Written as DNA, the CDR3 is TGTGCCAGCAGCGCTACCGGACTAGCGGTCTACAATGAGCAGTTCTTC. It yields the protein CASSATGLAVYNEQFF.

The chain has TRBV11-3 and TRBJ2-1; 10 nucleotides align to TRBD2. V dropped 4 bases and J dropped 10; count of bases not matched to a gene: 10. Germline V lookup: CDR1 SGHNT, CDR2 YENEEA. The CDR3 spans 15 residues. CDR3 loop: CASSWASGRAAEQFF. The CDR3, as DNA: TGTGCCAGCAGCTGGGCCAGCGGGAGGGCCGCAGAGCAGTTCTTC.

CDR3 in amino acids: CASSKATDGRYSYEQYF. The DNA for the CDR3 is TGTGCCAGCAGCAAAGCCACCGACGGGCGGTACTCCTACGAGCAGTACTTC. V and J are TRBV21-1 and TRBJ2-7. TRBV21-1 is tagged as a pseudogene. The CDR3 covers 17 residues.

The chain is built from TRBV7-3 and TRBJ2-2; D might be TRBD2 (5 bases). Looked up from germline, CDR1 is SGHTA and CDR2 is FQGTGA. The V end lost 2 bases, the J end lost 4 bases, and 17 bases lay between the germline ends. The length of the CDR3 is 17 residues. The CDR3 DNA is TGTGCCAGCAGCTTACTCGGGCGGGCGAAGTCCACCGGGGAGCTGTTTTTT. It codes for CASSLLGRAKSTGELFF.

The rearrangement links TRBV6-1 to TRBJ1-2, with D possibly TRBD1 on 6 matching bases. Per the germline V gene, CDR1 is MNHNS and CDR2 is SASEGT. V lost 7 bases and J 4 bases, leaving 16 bases between the germline ends. The CDR3 contains 14 residues. The CDR3, as DNA: TGTGCCAGCACCGAGGGAGGGGGGTTCTATGGCTACACCTTC. Translated: CASTEGGGFYGYTF.

Of note for this clone: The CDR3 carries no conserved terminal phenylalanine or tryptophan, so it likely arises from a read error. No DNA is shown, since the ends of the CDR3 on it are uncertain; the CDR3 is the one TCRdb lists. The chain has TRBV2 and TRBJ2-7; the tabulated D call, TRBD1, remains unverified against the DNA. Germline CDR1 and CDR2: SNHLY and FYNNEI. From its first to its last residue, the CDR3 has 12 amino acids. The CDR3 protein is CASTTPPGQGRL.

This clone has a single count. The rearrangement joins TRBV2 to TRBJ2-1; a weak D match, TRBD1 (6 bases). Trimming stripped 2 bases from V and 1 base from J, with 9 bases between. Germline CDR1 SNHLY, CDR2 FYNNEI. This CDR3 is built from 15 residues. The CDR3 coding sequence is TGTGCCAGCAGTGAACAGGACAGTTCCTACAATGAGCAGTTCTTC. This translates into CASSEQDSSYNEQFF. Drawing the rest from reference TRBV2 and TRBJ2-1, the complete variable domain is EPEVTQTPSHQVTQMGQEVILRCVPISNHLYFYWYRQILGQKVEFLVSFYNNEISEKSEIFDDQFSVERPDGSNFTLKIRSTKLEDSAMYFCASSEQDSSYNEQFFGPGTRLTVL.

The chain employs TRBV29-1 and TRBJ2-5; perhaps TRBD2 as D (5 bases). Trimming took 2 bases from V and 3 from J, leaving 10 bases between them. Germline lookup yields CDR1 SQVTM and CDR2 ANQGSEA. The CDR3 length is 13 residues. The CDR3 region has the DNA TGCAGCGTTGAAATCTCGGGGAAAGAGACCCAGTACTTC. Protein product: CSVEISGKETQYF.

This clone was observed once. This chain joins TRBV5-6 and TRBJ1-4; no clear D. This CDR3 is 14 amino acids long. CDR1 and CDR2 (germline): SGHDT, YYEEEE. V lost 1 base to trimming and J lost 8 bases, with 12 bases between them. CDR3 nucleotide sequence: TGTGCCAGCAGCTTGAGTACTGATCGAGAAAAACTGTTTTTT. The encoded protein is CASSLSTDREKLFF.

The chain links TRBV5-4 to TRBJ2-2; no definite D call. The V gene's germline CDR1 is SGHNT and CDR2 YYREEE (reference sequence). The CDR3 length is 15 residues. V was trimmed by 2 bases and J by 5 bases, leaving 13 bases between them. The CDR3 reads CASSFGRLWTGELFF. The CDR3 region has the DNA TGTGCCAGCAGCTTTGGTCGGTTGTGGACCGGGGAGCTGTTTTTT.

This clone was recorded only once. This chain uses TRBV28 with TRBJ2-7; the D call may be TRBD1 or TRBD2 (5 bases each). The CDR3 runs 15 residues. Germline V lookup: CDR1 MDHEN, CDR2 SYDVKM. Trimming pared 2 bases from V and 3 bases from J, leaving 14 bases between. The CDR3 here is CASSLRAGAGYEQYF. CDR3 coding DNA: TGTGCCAGCAGTTTACGAGCCGGGGCGGGCTACGAGCAGTACTTC.

The count of this clone is one. The chain uses TRBV12-2 and TRBJ1-1; TRBD1 was called by the table and not checked on the DNA. TRBV12-2 is an annotated pseudogene. The CDR3 spans 12 residues. As DNA, the CDR3 is TGTGCAAGTCGCTTAGCGGGCCACGGAGCTTTCTTT. It yields the protein CASRLAGHGAFF.

The chain is built from TRBV29-1 and TRBJ2-2; the D is unclear. The germline V and J ends were trimmed by 5 bases and 5 bases, with 9 bases remaining between them. This CDR3 spans 12 amino acids. Germline CDR1 is SQVTM and CDR2 is ANQGSEA. CDR3 sequence reads: CSVPAATGELFF. In DNA, the CDR3 is TGCAGCGTTCCGGCAGCGACCGGGGAGCTGTTTTTT.

V gene TRBV11-2 combines with J gene TRBJ2-2; 7 nucleotides match TRBD2. CDR1 and CDR2 (germline): SGHAT, FQNNGV. CDR3 length: 17 residues. The J segment lost 5 bases and the V segment lost 5 bases, leaving 14 bases of the junction unmatched. CDR3 bases: TGTGCCAGCAGCGAAAATATAGCGGGCCTGGGTACCGGGGAGCTGTTTTTT. This translates into CASSENIAGLGTGELFF. The variable domain in full, completed from reference TRBV11-2 and TRBJ2-2, reads EAGVAQSPRYKIIEKRQSVAFWCNPISGHATLYWYQQILGQGPKLLIQFQNNGVVDDSQLPKDRFSAERLKGVDSTLKIQPAKLEDSAVYLCASSENIAGLGTGELFFGEGSRLTVL.